This TCR beta chain is drawn from a study of blood T cells in healthy people across ages. Regarding the study as a whole: CMV status of donors was not determined, possibly confounding expanded clonotype changes. Compared with aged donors, long-lived donors showed fewer expanded clones, suggesting selection. PBMCs left unsorted prevented a conclusive naive versus antigen-experienced comparison.

Combining a sample-barcoded 5' primer with a J-beta primer mix, a second PCR ran for roughly 6 to 12 cycles. Each CDR3 protein is one row after TCRdb ran MiXCR on the 5' RACE reads. The sample contains roughly 550,000 distinct CDR3 sequences, 20% to 30% of which appear only once. This clonotype was seen a few times. Its antigen is unknown. This CDR3 is 15 amino acids long. Trimming at V came to 0 bases and at J to 4 bases, leaving 2 bases not matched to a gene. Germline V gene lookup returns CDR1 DFQATT and CDR2 SNEGSKA (reference sequence). The sample was also linked to a second study, of T cells of mothers and their children.

This TCR derives from a boy aged 5-17 years in good health. The specimen was blood. The rearrangement joins TRBV20-1 to TRBJ2-1; 11 bases fit TRBD2. CDR3 sequence: CSAREVAGGYNEQFF. The CDR3 DNA is TGCAGTGCTAGAGAAGTAGCGGGGGGGTACAATGAGCAGTTCTTC.